The 10 T cell receptor beta chains presented below share a single source sample, sequenced in a study of blood T cell repertoires in COVID-19. The assay was immunoSEQ multiplex PCR, and TCRdb's table has in-frame clones only and misses some. Seen here are approximately 290,000 clones, around 88% observed once, and the top ten hold around 0.84%. Sequenced input: peripheral blood. All receptors come from a man aged 25 to 40 with acute or convalescent COVID-19.

The rearrangement joins TRBV19 to TRBJ2-5, with 8 nucleotides matching TRBD2. The trim removed 6 bases at V and 4 bases at J, leaving 7 bases unmatched. Germline V lookup: CDR1 LNHDA, CDR2 SQIVND (reference sequence). CDR3 size: 14 residues. CDR3 residues: CASSYSGARETQYF. In DNA form, the CDR3 reads TGTGCCAGTAGCTATAGCGGGGCGAGAGAGACCCAGTACTTC.

The V call is TRBV6-5, the J call TRBJ2-5; 9 bases line up with TRBD2. Germline CDR1 and CDR2: MNHEY and SVGAGI. This CDR3 is 13 amino acids long. The V segment lost 6 bases and the J segment 2 bases; nucleotides outside the gene matches: 1. CDR3 nucleotides: TGTGCCAGCAGGACTAGCGGTCAAGAGACCCAGTACTTC. It yields the protein CASRTSGQETQYF.

CDR3 in amino acids: CASARMTSIPGEQFF. The CDR3 nucleotides are TGTGCCAGCGCCCGAATGACTAGCATCCCGGGTGAGCAGTTCTTC. V is TRBV9 and J is TRBJ2-1, with TRBD2 matching over 7 bases. This CDR3 has 15 residues. The germline gives CDR1 SGDLS, CDR2 YYNGEE. With V trimmed by 7 bases and J by 9 bases, 16 bases remained unmatched.

The gene calls are TRBV6-5 and TRBJ1-1, with D perhaps matching TRBD1 (6 bases). The CDR3 covers 14 residues. Germline CDR1 is MNHEY and CDR2 is SVGAGI. The V end lost 6 bases, the J end lost 2 bases, and 13 bases lay between the germline ends. The CDR3 reads CASRGGQINTEAFF. The CDR3 bases are TGTGCCAGCAGGGGCGGACAGATTAACACTGAAGCTTTCTTT.

The gene calls are TRBV7-9 and TRBJ2-3; D gene uncertain. Trimming pared 0 bases from V and 6 bases from J, leaving 10 bases between. CDR1 is SEHNR and CDR2 is FQNEAQ in the germline V gene (reference sequence). The CDR3 extends over 14 amino acids. This CDR3 reads CASSLALISDTQYF. CDR3 DNA sequence: TGTGCCAGCAGCTTAGCGCTAATTTCGGATACGCAGTATTTT.

The CDR3 DNA reads TGCGCCAGCAGCCCGGTCCGGACAGATCTGGGTGGCTACACCTTC. Amino acids: CASSPVRTDLGGYTF. The gene calls are TRBV4-1 and TRBJ1-2; TRBD1 might be the D (6 bases). Germline V gives CDR1 MGHRA, CDR2 YSYEKL. V was clipped by 4 bases and J by 7 bases, with 19 bases between them. CDR3 size: 15 residues.

To note about this clone: Other DNA sequences in this sample translate to the same CDR3. The V and J genes are TRBV7-8 and TRBJ1-6, with 9 bases fitting TRBD1. Trimming at V came to 3 bases and at J to 9 bases, leaving 6 bases not matched to a gene. The germline V gene encodes CDR1 SGHVS and CDR2 FQNEAQ. The CDR3 loop spans 15 amino acids. The CDR3 loop is CASSLPGQGTSPLHF. The CDR3 DNA reads as TGTGCCAGCAGCTTGCCGGGACAGGGAACTTCACCCCTCCACTTT.

This chain connects TRBV4-1 to TRBJ2-2, with D possibly being TRBD1 (6 bases). The CDR3 consists of 19 residues. V gave up 0 bases and J gave up 6 bases, with 23 bases separating them. In germline, CDR1 is MGHRA, CDR2 YSYEKL. CDR3: CASSQDGSRAGVVAGELFF. CDR3 bases: TGCGCCAGCAGCCAAGATGGAAGTAGGGCAGGGGTAGTCGCCGGGGAGCTGTTTTTT.

The chain uses TRBV19 and TRBJ1-1; 7 bases agree with TRBD1. The germline CDR1 and CDR2 sequences are LNHDA and SQIVND (reference sequence). The CDR3 runs 14 residues. The V and J ends lost 3 bases and 2 bases, in that order; junction bases with no gene match: 3. The CDR3 is CASSIDRVNTEAFF. CDR3 nucleotide sequence: TGTGCCAGTAGTATTGACAGGGTAAACACTGAAGCTTTCTTT.

The chain is built from TRBV28 and TRBJ1-1; no reliable D call. Trimming stripped 4 bases from V and 8 bases from J, with 11 bases between. In germline, CDR1 is MDHEN, CDR2 SYDVKM. This CDR3 spans 12 amino acids. CDR3 coding DNA: TGTGCCAGCAGTTCCAGGATACTGGAAGCTTTCTTT. This gives the protein CASSSRILEAFF.